Listed below are T cell receptor beta chains from one sample, sequenced in a study of T cell responses to AZD1222 COVID-19 vaccine. Some clones are missing from TCRdb's copy, which holds only in-frame ones; the method was immunoSEQ multiplex PCR. This table has some 150,000 clones, about nine tenths appearing once. The sequenced sample was peripheral blood, obtained on day 0 of AZD1222 vaccination. These receptors all stem from an adult in good health. CDR3s include the opening cysteine and the closing phenylalanine or tryptophan. The order of the fields is J gene, clone size, D gene, V gene, CDR3 protein, CDR3 DNA. A D gene is named only where the DNA matches it firmly. Only part of the rows carry a size: once, few, many, or a class if the clone is expanded.

TRBJ1-6 . . TRBV6-1 CASSVTGPSRDSPLHF TGTGCCAGCAGTGTAACAGGACCCAGTAGGGATTCACCCCTCCACTTT
TRBJ1-1 . . TRBV28 CASSFRGMNTEAFF TGTGCCAGCAGTTTCCGTGGAATGAACACTGAAGCTTTCTTT
TRBJ2-2 . . TRBV4-3 CASSQGPNTGELFF TGCGCCAGCAGCCAGGGACCGAACACCGGGGAGCTGTTTTTT
TRBJ2-1 once . TRBV15 CATSSRGGGGTTGQFF TGTGCCACCAGCTCCCGGGGAGGGGGGGGAACTACCGGGCAGTTCTTC
TRBJ2-7 . TRBD2 TRBV4-3 CASSPGLAGIYEQYF TGCGCCAGCAGCCCCGGACTAGCGGGGATCTACGAGCAGTACTTC
TRBJ2-1 . . TRBV18 CASSPPPVVGFYNEQFF TGTGCCAGCTCACCGCCCCCTGTGGTGGGGTTTTACAATGAGCAGTTCTTC
TRBJ1-1 . TRBD1 TRBV27 CASSRDRGFIPTEAFF TGTGCCAGCAGTAGGGACAGGGGATTTATTCCGACTGAAGCTTTCTTT
TRBJ1-2 . . TRBV21-1 CASIPEGTDRYTF TGTGCCAGCATCCCAGAGGGGACAGATCGCTACACCTTC
TRBJ1-1 . . TRBV6-5 CASSYSNVNTEAFF TGTGCCAGCAGTTACTCGAATGTGAACACTGAAGCTTTCTTT
TRBJ2-7 . TRBD2 TRBV11-3 CASSEGSGRAFGEQYF TGTGCCAGCAGCGAAGGAAGCGGGAGGGCCTTTGGCGAGCAGTACTTC
TRBJ1-2 . . TRBV28 CASSLLAGGSNYGYTF TGTGCCAGCAGTTTATTGGCCGGGGGTTCCAACTATGGCTACACCTTC
TRBJ1-2 . . TRBV19 CASSSRDLPRYGYTF TGTGCCAGTAGTTCCCGGGACCTCCCTCGGTATGGCTACACCTTC
TRBJ1-1 . . TRBV12-3/TRBV12-4 CASGKGNTEAFF TGTGCCAGCGGGAAAGGGAACACTGAAGCTTTCTTT
TRBJ1-6 . . TRBV7-3 CASSLSINSPLHF TGTGCCAGCAGCTTAAGTATTAATTCACCCCTCCACTTT
TRBJ2-3 . . TRBV9 CASSTRTDTQYF TGTGCCAGCAGCACCCGCACAGATACGCAGTATTTT
TRBJ1-2 . TRBD1 TRBV6-5 CASRSGTGGAYGYTF TGTGCCAGCAGGTCCGGGACAGGGGGGGCCTATGGCTACACCTTC
TRBJ2-3 . . TRBV5-8 CASSFSTGGSTDTQYF TGTGCCAGCAGCTTTAGTACAGGAGGAAGCACAGATACGCAGTATTTT
TRBJ2-7 few TRBD1 TRBV19 CASSTTGVYFYEQYF TGTGCCAGTAGTACTACAGGGGTTTATTTCTACGAGCAGTACTTC
TRBJ2-2 . . TRBV5-5 CASSSRQGNGGELFF TGTGCCAGCAGCTCCAGGCAGGGGAACGGCGGGGAGCTGTTTTTT
TRBJ2-1 once . TRBV6-5 CASSYSSRGFYNEQFF TGTGCCAGCAGTTACTCGTCCCGAGGCTTCTACAATGAGCAGTTCTTC
TRBJ1-2 . . TRBV15 CATSRAVTGDGYTF TGTGCCACCAGCAGAGCAGTCACAGGCGATGGCTACACCTTC
TRBJ2-1 . . TRBV27 CASSLQVDDEQFF TGTGCCAGCAGTTTACAGGTTGACGATGAGCAGTTCTTC
TRBJ1-5 . TRBD1 TRBV10-3 CAISEGTVGNQPQHF TGTGCCATCAGTGAGGGGACAGTAGGGAATCAGCCCCAGCATTTT
TRBJ1-2 . . TRBV5-6 CASSLLQGQVYGYTF TGTGCCAGCAGCTTGTTGCAGGGGCAAGTCTATGGCTACACCTTC
TRBJ1-1 few . TRBV24-1 CATSEPIRGLAFF TGTGCCACCAGTGAACCCATCAGGGGATTGGCTTTCTTT
TRBJ2-2 once . TRBV2 CASSENFYLNTGELFF TGTGCCAGCAGTGAAAACTTCTACTTGAACACCGGGGAGCTGTTTTTT
TRBJ1-1 . TRBD1 TRBV24-1 CATSDNRGLTEAFF TGTGCCACCAGTGACAACAGGGGATTAACTGAAGCTTTCTTT
TRBJ2-7 . . TRBV5-6 CASSLAGTQGTYEQYF TGTGCCAGCAGCTTGGCCGGGACGCAAGGAACCTACGAGCAGTACTTC
TRBJ1-1 . . TRBV9 CASSGGLALNTEAFF TGTGCCAGCAGCGGAGGCCTGGCTTTGAACACTGAAGCTTTCTTT
TRBJ1-5 . . TRBV4-1 CASSHTTGNNQPQHF TGCGCCAGCAGCCACACAACAGGGAACAATCAGCCCCAGCATTTT
TRBJ1-1 . . TRBV4-2 CASSQDGVLYTEAFF TGTGCCAGCAGCCAAGATGGAGTACTCTACACTGAAGCTTTCTTT
TRBJ1-2 once . TRBV15 CATSRIDGPPGGGGYTF TGTGCCACCAGCAGAATAGACGGACCCCCCGGGGGAGGCGGCTACACCTTC
TRBJ2-2 . TRBD2 TRBV9 CASRFSGTNTGELFF TGTGCCAGCAGGTTTAGCGGGACAAACACCGGGGAGCTGTTTTTT
TRBJ1-5 . TRBD1 TRBV19 CASSREQGAGNQPQHF TGTGCCAGTAGTCGGGAACAGGGGGCGGGAAATCAGCCCCAGCATTTT
TRBJ2-7 few . TRBV11-3 CASSLSPTALYEQYF TGTGCCAGCAGCTTATCCCCGACAGCACTCTACGAGCAGTACTTC
TRBJ1-5 . TRBD1 TRBV28 CASSFTGGIDQPQHF TGTGCCAGCAGTTTCACAGGGGGTATCGATCAGCCCCAGCATTTT
TRBJ2-7 . TRBD1 TRBV18 CASSFVMKTGTVFHEQYF TGTGCCAGCTCATTTGTTATGAAAACCGGGACAGTGTTCCACGAGCAGTACTTC
TRBJ2-3 . TRBD2 TRBV7-3 CASSLIPGGSTDTQYF TGTGCCAGCAGCCTCATTCCGGGAGGGAGCACAGATACGCAGTATTTT
TRBJ1-5 . . TRBV28 CASTAPADRNQPQHF TGTGCCAGCACCGCCCCAGCAGACCGCAATCAGCCCCAGCATTTT